Each of the 30 T cell receptor beta chains below was sequenced from the same sample in a study of molecular identifiers for immune sequencing clone quantification. TCRdb reprocessed the PCR reads via MiXCR and lists one record per CDR3 protein. Altogether around 300,000 distinct CDR3 sequences are present, 24% being singletons, with the ten largest covering around 0.7%. Source material: naive CD8+ T cells from blood, with Jurkat cell RNA spiked in. Subset described: FACS-sorted CD8+CD4-CCR7+CD45RA+ naive T cells. The receptors shown here come from a human donor in good health. Some libraries in this study had Jurkat cell RNA spiked in.

As to this clonotype: A much larger clone differs from this one at a single base, so this may be a read error. The chain employs TRBV4-3 and TRBJ1-2; the D is unclear. This CDR3 has 13 residues. Germline CDR1 reads LGHNA; CDR2 reads YSLEER. The V end lost 4 bases, the J end lost 10 bases, and 16 bases lay between the germline ends. CDR3 in DNA: TGCGCCAGCAGCCCCCGTTCGGCCAATGTCTACACCTTC. Protein product: CASSPRSANVYTF.

This chain connects TRBV6-6 to TRBJ2-3, with TRBD2 identical over 10 bases. Germline values: CDR1 MNHNY, CDR2 SVGAGI (reference sequence). This CDR3 is built from 17 residues. Trimming cost V 1 base and J 4 bases; bases outside gene matches: 8. CDR3: CASSYYGSGGAPDTQYF. DNA of the CDR3: TGTGCCAGCAGTTACTATGGAAGCGGGGGGGCCCCAGATACGCAGTATTTT.

This clonotype has only one observation. A read error may be the cause here, since a much bigger clone is one base away. The chain couples TRBV7-9 to TRBJ1-5; 8 bases agree with TRBD1. Germline V gene lookup returns CDR1 SEHNR and CDR2 FQNEAQ (reference sequence). This CDR3 has 14 amino acids. CDR3 sequence reads: CACSSNQGAQPQHF. The DNA for the CDR3 is TGTGCCTGCAGCTCCAATCAGGGGGCGCAGCCCCAGCATTTT.

This clonotype has just a few counts. V gene TRBV4-3 combines with J gene TRBJ1-4; 9 bases line up with TRBD1. The CDR3 loop spans 17 amino acids. V dropped 4 bases and J dropped 0; count of bases not matched to a gene: 6. Germline assignment: CDR1 LGHNA and CDR2 YSLEER. CDR3 loop: CASSPMGQGPTNEKLFF. CDR3 coding DNA: TGCGCCAGCAGCCCCATGGGACAGGGTCCAACTAATGAAAAACTGTTTTTT.

There are many counts of this clonotype. The chain links TRBV7-6 to TRBJ2-3, with 12 nucleotides matching TRBD2. The germline gives CDR1 SGHVS, CDR2 FNYEAQ. V trimming: 1 base; J trimming: 4 bases; junction bases outside the gene matches: 3. The length of the CDR3 is 16 residues. The CDR3 DNA follows: TGTGCCAGCAGCTTAGAGCTAGCGGGAGGGCCAGATACGCAGTATTTT. Amino acids: CASSLELAGGPDTQYF. Variable domain in full (rest from reference TRBV7-6 and TRBJ2-3): GAGVSQSPRYKVTKRGQDVALRCDPISGHVSLYWYRQALGQGPEFLTYFNYEAQQDKSGLPNDRFSAERPEGSISTLTIQRTEQRDSAMYRCASSLELAGGPDTQYFGPGTRLTVL.

This clonotype was recorded a few times. The J gene is TRBJ2-7, the V gene TRBV14; tentative D call: TRBD2 (7 bases). Germline V gene data show CDR1 as SGHDN and CDR2 as FVKESK. V dropped 4 bases and J dropped 2 bases, with 18 bases sitting between them. The CDR3 covers 16 residues. This chain's CDR3 is CASSPLAEQGTYEQYF. CDR3 DNA sequence: TGTGCCAGCAGCCCCCTAGCGGAGCAGGGGACCTACGAGCAGTACTTC.

This clonotype was seen at least ten times. The chain uses TRBV7-9 and TRBJ2-7; no firm D call. Looked up from germline, CDR1 is SEHNR and CDR2 is FQNEAQ (reference sequence). Between the trimmed V and J ends, which lost 3 bases and 2 bases, there was a span of 5 bases. This CDR3 comprises 12 residues. The CDR3 DNA reads TGTGCCAGCAGCTTCTCTGCCTACGAGCAGTACTTC. This encodes CASSFSAYEQYF. Looking up the rest from reference TRBV7-9 and TRBJ2-7 gives the full variable domain: DTGVSQNPRHKITKRGQNVTFRCDPISEHNRLYWYRQTLGQGPEFLTYFQNEAQLEKSRLLSDRFSAERPKGSFSTLEIQRTEQGDSAMYLCASSFSAYEQYFGPGTRLTVT.

There are a few counts of this clonotype. The J gene is TRBJ2-7, the V gene TRBV6-2 or TRBV6-3, with 9 nucleotides matching TRBD1. This CDR3 region has 16 residues. Germline loops: CDR1 MNHEY, CDR2 SVGEGT. Losses at the gene ends were 4 bases for V and 3 bases for J; bases not matched to a gene: 10. CDR3 DNA: TGTGCCAGCAGTTTTTCGGTTGAGGACAGGGGCTACGAGCAGTACTTC. Residues: CASSFSVEDRGYEQYF.

The V call is TRBV7-7, the J call TRBJ2-2; maybe TRBD2 (6 bases). This CDR3 is 14 amino acids long. The V gene lost 5 bases and the J gene lost 1 base, with 8 bases spanning the gap. Germline assignment: CDR1 SSHAT and CDR2 FNYEAQ (reference sequence). This CDR3 reads CASSGGLNTGELFF. In nucleotides, the CDR3 is TGTGCCAGCAGCGGGGGGTTGAACACCGGGGAGCTGTTTTTT.

This clonotype was seen a handful of times. V usage is TRBV6-2 or TRBV6-3 and J usage is TRBJ1-6; 9 nucleotides line up with TRBD1. Germline CDR1 reads MNHEY; CDR2 reads SVGEGT. V was pared by 4 bases and J by 10 bases, with 5 bases of the junction left unmatched. The CDR3 loop spans 14 amino acids. The CDR3 bases are TGTGCCAGCAGTTCTGGGACAGGGAGCTCACCCCTCCACTTT. This translates into CASSSGTGSSPLHF.

This clonotype came up a few times. The rearrangement uses TRBV4-3 and TRBJ1-5; D gene ambiguous. Deletions cut 0 bases from V and 4 bases from J, with 16 bases between. The CDR3 sequence is 17 residues long. Looked up from germline, CDR1 is LGHNA and CDR2 is YSLEER. CDR3 region: CASSQDPHPGQNQPQHF. Here the CDR3 DNA reads TGCGCCAGCAGCCAAGATCCACATCCGGGTCAGAATCAGCCCCAGCATTTT.

This chain links TRBV4-3 with TRBJ1-1; 8 positions match TRBD1. Germline CDR1 LGHNA, CDR2 YSLEER. V was clipped by 1 base and J by 5 bases; unmatched bases: 9. The CDR3 runs to 16 residues. Here the CDR3 DNA reads TGCGCCAGCAGCCAAGGTGGACAGGGATTTTCGACTGAAGCTTTCTTT. Amino acid sequence: CASSQGGQGFSTEAFF.

This clonotype was detected many times. The chain recombines TRBV4-1 with TRBJ1-5, with D unclear. Germline V gene data show CDR1 as MGHRA and CDR2 as YSYEKL. The ends were cut back, 1 base at V and 6 bases at J, with 10 bases in the middle. This CDR3 is 14 amino acids long. The CDR3 region has the DNA TGCGCCAGCAGCCAAGGGCATTCCAGTCAGCCCCAGCATTTT. It encodes CASSQGHSSQPQHF.

To note about this clonotype: A single base separates this from a much larger clone, so it may be a read error. The CDR3 spells CASSSADRETRYF. As DNA, the CDR3 is TGTGCCAGCAGCTCCGCCGACAGAGAGACCCGGTACTTC. V gene TRBV7-9 combines with J gene TRBJ2-5; D is perhaps TRBD1 (5 bases). The germline V gene has CDR1 SEHNR and CDR2 FQNEAQ (reference sequence). CDR3 length: 13 residues.

This clonotype appeared many times. The chain uses TRBV7-3 and TRBJ2-5; unclear D gene. This CDR3 has 13 amino acids. The V and J ends lost 2 bases and 3 bases respectively, with 7 bases between them. Germline values: CDR1 SGHTA, CDR2 FQGTGA. In DNA, the CDR3 is TGTGCCAGCAGCTTAGTCAGCAAAGAGACCCAGTACTTC. Protein: CASSLVSKETQYF.

The chain combines TRBV4-3 with TRBJ2-1; tentative D call: TRBD1 (6 bases). The V gene lost 0 bases and the J gene lost 13 bases, with 16 bases spanning the gap. The CDR3 has 14 residues. Looked up from germline, CDR1 is LGHNA and CDR2 is YSLEER. The CDR3 here is CASSQDMGNRVQFF. CDR3 sequence (DNA): TGCGCCAGCAGCCAAGATATGGGAAACAGGGTTCAGTTCTTC.

This clonotype came up many times. This chain links TRBV9 with TRBJ1-1; D gene uncertain. CDR1 SGDLS and CDR2 YYNGEE come from the germline V gene. CDR3 length: 16 amino acids. Trimming stripped 6 bases from V and 3 bases from J, with 21 bases between. CDR3 sequence: CASTLGGVGRDTEAFF. The CDR3 nucleotides read TGTGCCAGCACCCTAGGCGGGGTAGGAAGGGACACTGAAGCTTTCTTT.

Only a few counts were recorded for this clonotype. The chain links TRBV20-1 to TRBJ2-3; TRBD1 or TRBD2 may be the D gene (6 bases each). CDR1 and CDR2 from the germline V gene are DFQATT and SNEGSKA (reference sequence). Trimming removed 6 bases from V and 3 bases from J, with 22 bases in between. This CDR3 has 16 residues. CDR3 DNA: TGCAGTGCCGAGGGGGGCCAGGGAGTTTGGACAGATACGCAGTATTTT. This gives the protein CSAEGGQGVWTDTQYF.

This clonotype was seen more than once but under ten times. The chain combines TRBV12-3 or TRBV12-4 with TRBJ2-7; D is perhaps TRBD2 (7 bases). This CDR3 region has 15 residues. The germline V and J ends were trimmed by 3 bases and 6 bases, with 18 bases remaining between them. For the CDR3, the DNA is TGTGCCAGCAGTTTGACTCGGGGGGCCACGTCCGAGCAGTACTTC. Encoded protein: CASSLTRGATSEQYF.

In regard to this clonotype: Just one base apart from a much larger clone, this may be a read error. The CDR3 sequence: CASSTGGTGTLNSEAFF. Written as DNA, the CDR3 is TGTGCCAGCAGCACGGGAGGGACAGGGACCCTGAACTCTGAAGCTTTCTTT. The chain uses TRBV5-6 and TRBJ1-1; 9 nucleotides align to TRBD1. Germline loops: CDR1 SGHDT, CDR2 YYEEEE. The CDR3 has 17 residues.

The sample holds many counts of this clonotype. The gene calls are TRBV20-1 and TRBJ2-1; the D is unclear. Per germline, CDR1 DFQATT and CDR2 SNEGSKA (reference sequence). V was cut by 1 base and J by 7 bases, with 11 bases left in between. This CDR3 is built from 13 residues. The CDR3 loop reads CSARVSSENEQFF. The CDR3 region has the DNA TGCAGTGCTAGAGTTTCCAGCGAAAATGAGCAGTTCTTC.

Notes on this clonotype: With a much larger clone just one base away, this may be a read error. The chain employs TRBV6-2 or TRBV6-3 and TRBJ1-1, with D possibly being TRBD1 (6 bases). Trimming left V 0 bases short and J 3 bases short, with 14 bases between. CDR1 is MNHEY and CDR2 is SVGEGT in the germline V gene. There are 16 residues in the CDR3. The CDR3 bases are TGTGCCAGCAGTTACTCGATAGACAGGATGCACACTGAAGCTTTCTTT. This translates into CASSYSIDRMHTEAFF.

There are many counts of this clonotype. The chain uses TRBV4-3 and TRBJ1-1, with unresolved D. V lost 0 bases and J lost 0, with 14 bases in between. The germline CDR1 and CDR2 sequences are LGHNA and YSLEER. CDR3 size: 17 residues. The DNA of the CDR3 is TGCGCCAGCAGCCAAGATGCGGGTATCTACATGAACACTGAAGCTTTCTTT. This translates into CASSQDAGIYMNTEAFF.

This clonotype was observed a handful of times. The chain combines TRBV20-1 with TRBJ2-2, with 10 positions matching TRBD1. Trimming removed 7 bases from V and 3 bases from J; junction bases left unmatched: 2. The CDR3 loop spans 13 amino acids. Germline V gene data show CDR1 as DFQATT and CDR2 as SNEGSKA (reference sequence). The CDR3 DNA follows: TGCAGTGGAGGGACAGGGGACACCGGGGAGCTGTTTTTT. It translates to CSGGTGDTGELFF.

In this sample, this clonotype turned up a few times. DNA of the CDR3: TGTGCCAGCAGTTACTCGAAGATGCGTTCCTCCTACGAGCAGTACTTC. This encodes CASSYSKMRSSYEQYF. The chain recombines TRBV6-2 or TRBV6-3 with TRBJ2-7; no reliable D call. Trimming took off 0 bases at V and 0 bases at J, with 12 bases between the two ends. Germline lookup yields CDR1 MNHEY and CDR2 SVGEGT. The CDR3 loop spans 16 amino acids.

This rearrangement joins TRBV7-9 to TRBJ1-5; D might be TRBD1 (5 bases). The CDR3 consists of 16 residues. V was pared by 4 bases and J by 2 bases, with 15 bases between. The V gene's germline CDR1 is SEHNR and CDR2 FQNEAQ (reference sequence). CDR3 in amino acids: CASSSNQGSGNQPQHF. CDR3 nucleotides: TGTGCCAGCAGCTCAAACCAGGGTAGCGGCAATCAGCCCCAGCATTTT.

This rearrangement joins TRBV7-9 to TRBJ2-3; tentatively, D is TRBD1 (5 bases). Germline V lookup: CDR1 SEHNR, CDR2 FQNEAQ (reference sequence). This CDR3 spans 13 amino acids. V was clipped by 0 bases and J by 5 bases, with 6 bases between them. CDR3 region: CASSLAQVDTQYF. CDR3 nucleotide sequence: TGTGCCAGCAGCTTAGCACAGGTAGATACGCAGTATTTT. The variable domain in full, completed from reference TRBV7-9 and TRBJ2-3, reads DTGVSQNPRHKITKRGQNVTFRCDPISEHNRLYWYRQTLGQGPEFLTYFQNEAQLEKSRLLSDRFSAERPKGSFSTLEIQRTEQGDSAMYLCASSLAQVDTQYFGPGTRLTVL.

Only a few counts were recorded for this clonotype. The V call is TRBV7-3, the J call TRBJ2-7; tentatively, D is TRBD1 (5 bases). Trimming stripped 1 base from V and 4 bases from J, with 14 bases between. The CDR3 spans 15 residues. Germline-derived CDR1 and CDR2 are SGHTA and FQGTGA. The CDR3 region has the DNA TGTGCCAGCAGCTTAAACGGTACAGGATTATACGAGCAGTACTTC. Protein: CASSLNGTGLYEQYF.

Many counts were recorded for this clonotype. This chain uses TRBV7-2 with TRBJ1-2; no clear D gene. This CDR3 has 11 amino acids. Between the trimmed V and J ends, which lost 5 bases and 5 bases, there was a span of 6 bases. Germline CDR1 reads SGHTA; CDR2 reads FQGNSA. CDR3 loop: CASSRDYGYTF. The CDR3 DNA reads TGTGCCAGCAGCAGGGATTATGGCTACACCTTC.

In nucleotides, the CDR3 is TGTGCCAGCAGCAAAGTCGGGCGAAGGGGGGCTCTCTCCTACGAGCAGTACTTC. Protein sequence: CASSKVGRRGALSYEQYF. The rearrangement joins TRBV21-1 to TRBJ2-7; the D call in the table, TRBD1, was not verified against the DNA. TRBV21-1 is designated a pseudogene. This CDR3 is built from 18 residues.